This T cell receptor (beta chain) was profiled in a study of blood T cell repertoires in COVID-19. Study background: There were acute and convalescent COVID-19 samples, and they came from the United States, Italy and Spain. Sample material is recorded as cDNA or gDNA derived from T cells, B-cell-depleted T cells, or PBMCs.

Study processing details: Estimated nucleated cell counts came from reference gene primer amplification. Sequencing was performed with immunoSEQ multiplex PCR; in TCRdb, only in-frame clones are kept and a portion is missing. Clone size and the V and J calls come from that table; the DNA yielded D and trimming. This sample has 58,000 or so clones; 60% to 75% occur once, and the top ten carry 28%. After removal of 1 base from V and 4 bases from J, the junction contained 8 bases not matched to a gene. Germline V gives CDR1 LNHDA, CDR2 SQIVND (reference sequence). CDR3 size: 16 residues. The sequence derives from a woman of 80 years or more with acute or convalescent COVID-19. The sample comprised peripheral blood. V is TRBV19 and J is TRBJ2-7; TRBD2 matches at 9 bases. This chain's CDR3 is CASSIGGTSRTYEQYF. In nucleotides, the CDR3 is TGTGCCAGTAGTATAGGCGGGACTAGCAGAACGTACGAGCAGTACTTC.